This TCR beta chain was profiled in a study of cytomegalovirus exposure and HLA in healthy donors. As for the study in general: Membership in the Caucasian-associated ancestry cluster was found for about 84% of 398 genotyped donors.

It was with 60 Vbeta and 13 Jbeta primers that the PCR ran. Sequencing was performed with immunoSEQ multiplex PCR; in TCRdb, only in-frame clones are kept and a portion is missing. The sample yields 170,000 or so clones, almost 85% seen once. V was pared by 0 bases and J by 6 bases, with 11 bases between. CDR1 and CDR2 from the germline V gene are GTSNPN and SVGIG (reference sequence). The length of the CDR3 is 13 residues. Findings of the study overall: Being productive about 87% or about 30% of the time was typical of most TCR beta V segments in an earlier analysis.

Concerning this clone itself: Its antigen is not identified.

This chain links TRBV30 with TRBJ1-1; D is possibly TRBD1 (5 bases). This TCR derives from a woman in her forties or fifties in good health and CMV-seronegative. The sample consisted of PBMCs. CDR3 region: CAWSVSGVPEAFF. As DNA, the CDR3 is TGTGCCTGGAGTGTCTCGGGGGTGCCTGAAGCTTTCTTT.